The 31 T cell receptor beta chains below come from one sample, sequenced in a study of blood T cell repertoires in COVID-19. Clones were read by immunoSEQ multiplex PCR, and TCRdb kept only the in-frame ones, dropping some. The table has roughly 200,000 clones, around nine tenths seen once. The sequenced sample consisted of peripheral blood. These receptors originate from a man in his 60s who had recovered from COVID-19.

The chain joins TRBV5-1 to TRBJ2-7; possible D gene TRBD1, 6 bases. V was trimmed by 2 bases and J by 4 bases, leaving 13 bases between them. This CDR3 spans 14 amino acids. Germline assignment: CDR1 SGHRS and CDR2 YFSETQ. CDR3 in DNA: TGCGCCAGCAGCTTAGGAAACAGGGAGTACGAGCAGTACTTC. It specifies CASSLGNREYEQYF.

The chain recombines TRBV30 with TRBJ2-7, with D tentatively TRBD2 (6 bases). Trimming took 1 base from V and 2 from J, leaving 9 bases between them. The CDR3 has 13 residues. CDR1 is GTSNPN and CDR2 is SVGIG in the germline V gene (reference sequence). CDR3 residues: CAWSGGAPYEQYF. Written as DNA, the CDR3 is TGTGCCTGGAGTGGCGGGGCCCCCTACGAGCAGTACTTC. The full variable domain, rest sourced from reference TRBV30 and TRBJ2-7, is SQTIHQWPATLVQPVGSPLSLECTVEGTSNPNLYWYRQAAGRGLQLLFYSVGIGQISSEVPQNLSASRPQDRQFILSSKKLLLSDSGFYLCAWSGGAPYEQYFGPGTRLTVT.

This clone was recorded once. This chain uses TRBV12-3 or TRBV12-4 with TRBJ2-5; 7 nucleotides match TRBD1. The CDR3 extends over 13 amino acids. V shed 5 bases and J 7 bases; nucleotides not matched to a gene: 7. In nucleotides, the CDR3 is TGTGCCAGCAGTCTACAGGGGTTGGTGACCCAGTACTTC. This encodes CASSLQGLVTQYF.

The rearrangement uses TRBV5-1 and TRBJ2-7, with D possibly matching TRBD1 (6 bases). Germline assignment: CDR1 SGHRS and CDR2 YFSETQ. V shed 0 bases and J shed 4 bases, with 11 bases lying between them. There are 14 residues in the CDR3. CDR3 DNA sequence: TGCGCCAGCAGCTTGGAGGGGGTAACGTACGAGCAGTACTTC. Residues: CASSLEGVTYEQYF. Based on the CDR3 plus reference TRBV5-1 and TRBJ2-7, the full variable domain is KAGVTQTPRYLIKTRGQQVTLSCSPISGHRSVSWYQQTPGQGLQFLFEYFSETQRNKGNFPGRFSGRQFSNSRSEMNVSTLELGDSALYLCASSLEGVTYEQYFGPGTRLTVT.

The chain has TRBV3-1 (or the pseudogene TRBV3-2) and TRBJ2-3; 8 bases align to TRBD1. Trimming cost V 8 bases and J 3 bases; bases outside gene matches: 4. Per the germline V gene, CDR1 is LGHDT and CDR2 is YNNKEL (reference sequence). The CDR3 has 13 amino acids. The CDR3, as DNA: TGTGCCAGCCGGCAGGGGGCGACAGATACGCAGTATTTT. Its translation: CASRQGATDTQYF.

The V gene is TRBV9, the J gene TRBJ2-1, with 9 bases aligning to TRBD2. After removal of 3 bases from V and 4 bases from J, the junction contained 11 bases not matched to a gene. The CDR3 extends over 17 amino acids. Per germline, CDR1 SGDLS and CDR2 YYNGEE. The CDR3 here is CASSARPAGGKYNEQFF. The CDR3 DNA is TGTGCCAGCAGCGCCCGCCCAGCGGGGGGAAAATACAATGAGCAGTTCTTC.

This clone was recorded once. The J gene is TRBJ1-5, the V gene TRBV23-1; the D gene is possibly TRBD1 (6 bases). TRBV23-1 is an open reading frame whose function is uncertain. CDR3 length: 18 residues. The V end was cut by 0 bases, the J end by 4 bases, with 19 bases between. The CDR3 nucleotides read TGCGCCAGCAGTCAATCAGCGGGGGGCCCCTTCCAAAATCAGCCCCAGCATTTT. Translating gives CASSQSAGGPFQNQPQHF.

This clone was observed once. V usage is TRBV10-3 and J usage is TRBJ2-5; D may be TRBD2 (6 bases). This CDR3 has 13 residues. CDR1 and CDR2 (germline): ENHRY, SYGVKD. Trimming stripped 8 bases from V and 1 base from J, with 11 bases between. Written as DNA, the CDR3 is TGTGCCATCGGGGCCGGGGGCCAAGAGACCCAGTACTTC. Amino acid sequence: CAIGAGGQETQYF.

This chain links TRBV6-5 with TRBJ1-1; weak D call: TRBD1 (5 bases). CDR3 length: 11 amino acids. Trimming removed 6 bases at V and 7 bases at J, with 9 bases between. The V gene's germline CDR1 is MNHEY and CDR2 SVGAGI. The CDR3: CASRRTIEAFF. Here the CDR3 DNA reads TGTGCCAGCAGACGGACAATTGAAGCTTTCTTT.

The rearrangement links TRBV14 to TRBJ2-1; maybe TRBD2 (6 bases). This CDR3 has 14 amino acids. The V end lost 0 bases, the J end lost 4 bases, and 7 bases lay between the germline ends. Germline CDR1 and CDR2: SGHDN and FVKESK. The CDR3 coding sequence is TGTGCCAGCAGCCAAGAAGGAGGGTACAATGAGCAGTTCTTC. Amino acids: CASSQEGGYNEQFF.

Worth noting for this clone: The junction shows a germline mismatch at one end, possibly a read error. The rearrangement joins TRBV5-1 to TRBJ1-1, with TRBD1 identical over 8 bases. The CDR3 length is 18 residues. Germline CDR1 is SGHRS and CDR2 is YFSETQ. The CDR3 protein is CASRLGQGATQGNTEAFF. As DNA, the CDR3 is TGCGCCAGCAGGTTGGGCCAGGGGGCCACACAGGGGAACACTGAAGCTTTCTTT.

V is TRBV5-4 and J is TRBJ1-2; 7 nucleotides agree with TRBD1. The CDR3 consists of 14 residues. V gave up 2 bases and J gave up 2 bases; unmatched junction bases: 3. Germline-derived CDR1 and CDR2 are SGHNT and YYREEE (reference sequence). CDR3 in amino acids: CASSFPTGNYGYTF. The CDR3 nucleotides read TGTGCCAGCAGCTTCCCGACAGGGAACTATGGCTACACCTTC.

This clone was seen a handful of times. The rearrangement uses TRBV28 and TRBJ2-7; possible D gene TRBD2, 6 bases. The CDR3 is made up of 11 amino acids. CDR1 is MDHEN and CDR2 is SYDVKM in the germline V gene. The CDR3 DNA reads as TGTGCAAGCGGGCCTATCTACGAGCAGTACTTC. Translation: CASGPIYEQYF. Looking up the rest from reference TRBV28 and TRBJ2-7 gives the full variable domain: DVKVTQSSRYLVKRTGEKVFLECVQDMDHENMFWYRQDPGLGLRLIYFSYDVKMKEKGDIPEGYSVSREKKERFSLILESASTNQTSMYLCASGPIYEQYFGPGTRLTVT.

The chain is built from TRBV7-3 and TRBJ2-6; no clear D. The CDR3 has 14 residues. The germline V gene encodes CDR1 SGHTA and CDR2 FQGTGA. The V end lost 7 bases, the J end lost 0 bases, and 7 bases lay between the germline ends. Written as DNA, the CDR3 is TGTGCCAGCAAACAGCTCTCTGGGGCCAACGTCCTGACTTTC. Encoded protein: CASKQLSGANVLTF.

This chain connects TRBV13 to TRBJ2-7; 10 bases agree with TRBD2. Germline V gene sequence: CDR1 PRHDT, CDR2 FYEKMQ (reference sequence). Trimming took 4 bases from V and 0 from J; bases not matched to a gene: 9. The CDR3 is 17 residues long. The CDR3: CASSSSLSGGISYEQYF. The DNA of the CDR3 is TGTGCCAGCAGCTCCAGCCTTAGCGGGGGGATCTCCTACGAGCAGTACTTC.

CDR3 nucleotide sequence: TGCGCCAGCAGCCGTCAGGGGGGCTTTGGTGAAAAACTGTTTTTT. Its protein is CASSRQGGFGEKLFF. This chain connects TRBV4-1 to TRBJ1-4; TRBD1 agrees at 7 bases. J lost 7 bases, V lost 4 bases, and 9 bases had no gene match. Per germline, CDR1 MGHRA and CDR2 YSYEKL. The CDR3 spans 15 residues.

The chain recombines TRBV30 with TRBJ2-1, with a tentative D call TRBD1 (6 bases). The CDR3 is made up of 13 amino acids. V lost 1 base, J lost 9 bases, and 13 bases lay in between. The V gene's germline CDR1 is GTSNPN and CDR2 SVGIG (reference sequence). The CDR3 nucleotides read TGTGCCTGGAGTGGCCCCTTAGGGGGTGAGCAGTTCTTC. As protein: CAWSGPLGGEQFF. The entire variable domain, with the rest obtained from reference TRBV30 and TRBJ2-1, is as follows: SQTIHQWPATLVQPVGSPLSLECTVEGTSNPNLYWYRQAAGRGLQLLFYSVGIGQISSEVPQNLSASRPQDRQFILSSKKLLLSDSGFYLCAWSGPLGGEQFFGPGTRLTVL.

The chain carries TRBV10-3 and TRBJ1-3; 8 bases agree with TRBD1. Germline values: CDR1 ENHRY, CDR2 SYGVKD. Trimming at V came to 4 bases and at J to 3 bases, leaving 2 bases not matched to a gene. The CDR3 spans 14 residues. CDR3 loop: CAISAQGGGNTIYF. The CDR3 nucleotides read TGTGCCATCAGTGCACAGGGGGGTGGAAACACCATATATTTT.

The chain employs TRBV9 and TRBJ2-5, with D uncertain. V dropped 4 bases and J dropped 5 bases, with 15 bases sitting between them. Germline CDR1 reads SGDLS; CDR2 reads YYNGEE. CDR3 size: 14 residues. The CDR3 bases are TGTGCCAGCAGCCTGTCCCGGGTCCGGGAGACCCAGTACTTC. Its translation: CASSLSRVRETQYF.

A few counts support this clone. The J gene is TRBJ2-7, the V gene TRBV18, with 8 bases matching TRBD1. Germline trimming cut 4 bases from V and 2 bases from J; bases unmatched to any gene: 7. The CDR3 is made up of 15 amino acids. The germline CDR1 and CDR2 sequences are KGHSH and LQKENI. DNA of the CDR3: TGTGCCAGCTCACTGGGACAGGATTTTACCTACGAGCAGTACTTC. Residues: CASSLGQDFTYEQYF.

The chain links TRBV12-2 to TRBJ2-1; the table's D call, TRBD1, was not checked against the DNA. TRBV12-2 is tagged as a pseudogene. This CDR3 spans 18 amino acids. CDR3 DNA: TGTGCAAGTCGCTTAGGCGATAACAGGGTCAGAGGGTACAATGAGCAGTTCTTC. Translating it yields CASRLGDNRVRGYNEQFF.

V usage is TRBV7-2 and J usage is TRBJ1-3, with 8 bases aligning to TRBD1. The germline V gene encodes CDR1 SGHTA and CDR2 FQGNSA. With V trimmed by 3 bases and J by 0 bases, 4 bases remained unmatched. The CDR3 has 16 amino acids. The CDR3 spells CASSFLTGVSGNTIYF. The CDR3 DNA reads TGTGCCAGCAGCTTCTTGACAGGGGTCTCTGGAAACACCATATATTTT.

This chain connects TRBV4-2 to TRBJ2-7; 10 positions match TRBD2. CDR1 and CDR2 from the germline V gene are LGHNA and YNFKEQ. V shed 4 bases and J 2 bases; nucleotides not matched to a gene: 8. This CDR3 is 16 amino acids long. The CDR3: CASSREGTSATYEQYF. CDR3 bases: TGTGCCAGCAGCCGAGAGGGGACTAGCGCTACCTACGAGCAGTACTTC.

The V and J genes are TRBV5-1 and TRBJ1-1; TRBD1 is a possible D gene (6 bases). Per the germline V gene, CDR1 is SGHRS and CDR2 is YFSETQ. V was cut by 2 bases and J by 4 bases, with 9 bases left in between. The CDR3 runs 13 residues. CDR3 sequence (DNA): TGCGCCAGCAGCTTCAGGGGAAGCACTGAAGCTTTCTTT. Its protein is CASSFRGSTEAFF.

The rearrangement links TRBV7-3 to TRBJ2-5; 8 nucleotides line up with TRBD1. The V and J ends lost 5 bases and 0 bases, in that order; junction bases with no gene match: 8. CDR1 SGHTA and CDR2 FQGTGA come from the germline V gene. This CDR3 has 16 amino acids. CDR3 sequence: CASSKYPGQDQETQYF. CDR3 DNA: TGTGCCAGCAGCAAATACCCGGGACAGGACCAAGAGACCCAGTACTTC.

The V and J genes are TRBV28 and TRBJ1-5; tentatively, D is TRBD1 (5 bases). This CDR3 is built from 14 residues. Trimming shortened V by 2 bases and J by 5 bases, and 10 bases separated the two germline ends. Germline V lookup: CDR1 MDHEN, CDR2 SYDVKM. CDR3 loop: CASSLGGGYQPQHF. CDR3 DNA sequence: TGTGCCAGCAGTTTAGGGGGGGGTTATCAGCCCCAGCATTTT.

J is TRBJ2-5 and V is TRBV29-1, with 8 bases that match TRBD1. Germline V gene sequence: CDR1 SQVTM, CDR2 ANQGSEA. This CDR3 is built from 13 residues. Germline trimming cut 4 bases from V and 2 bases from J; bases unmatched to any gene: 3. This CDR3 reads CSVAGTGQETQYF. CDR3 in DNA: TGCAGCGTTGCTGGGACAGGTCAAGAGACCCAGTACTTC. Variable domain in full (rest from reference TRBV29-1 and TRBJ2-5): SAVISQKPSRDICQRGTSLTIQCQVDSQVTMMFWYRQQPGQSLTLIATANQGSEATYESGFVIDKFPISRPNLTFSTLTVSNMSPEDSSIYLCSVAGTGQETQYFGPGTRLLVL.

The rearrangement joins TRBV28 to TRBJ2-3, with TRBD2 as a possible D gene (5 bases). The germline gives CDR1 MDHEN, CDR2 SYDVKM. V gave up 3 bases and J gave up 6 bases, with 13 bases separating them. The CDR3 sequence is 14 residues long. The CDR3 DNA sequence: TGTGCCAGCAGTTTTCGAGGGAGTGAGGATACGCAGTATTTT. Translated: CASSFRGSEDTQYF. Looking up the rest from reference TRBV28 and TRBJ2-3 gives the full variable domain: DVKVTQSSRYLVKRTGEKVFLECVQDMDHENMFWYRQDPGLGLRLIYFSYDVKMKEKGDIPEGYSVSREKKERFSLILESASTNQTSMYLCASSFRGSEDTQYFGPGTRLTVL.

DNA for the CDR3: TGTGCCTGGAAGACAGGGGGCGGGGATAAACTCCACTTT. Amino acids: CAWKTGGGDKLHF. V usage is TRBV30 and J usage is TRBJ1-6, with 10 bases matching TRBD1. Germline CDR1 and CDR2: GTSNPN and SVGIG (reference sequence). V trimming: 4 bases; J trimming: 16 bases; junction bases outside the gene matches: 10. The length of the CDR3 is 13 residues. Full variable domain (rest looked up from reference TRBV30 and TRBJ1-6): SQTIHQWPATLVQPVGSPLSLECTVEGTSNPNLYWYRQAAGRGLQLLFYSVGIGQISSEVPQNLSASRPQDRQFILSSKKLLLSDSGFYLCAWKTGGGDKLHFGNGTRLTVT.

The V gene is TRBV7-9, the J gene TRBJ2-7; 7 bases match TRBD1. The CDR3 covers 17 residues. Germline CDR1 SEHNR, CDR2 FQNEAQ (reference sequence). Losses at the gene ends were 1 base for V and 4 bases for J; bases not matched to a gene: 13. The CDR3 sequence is CASSLVPTGWETYEQYF. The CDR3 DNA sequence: TGTGCCAGCAGCTTAGTCCCGACAGGGTGGGAGACTTACGAGCAGTACTTC.

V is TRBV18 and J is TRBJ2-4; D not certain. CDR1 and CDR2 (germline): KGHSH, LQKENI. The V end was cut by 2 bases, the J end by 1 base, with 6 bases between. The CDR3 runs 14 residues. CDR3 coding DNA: TGTGCCAGCTCACCATCCGGGGCCAAAAACATTCAGTACTTC. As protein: CASSPSGAKNIQYF.